Included here is one TCR beta chain sequence, with context. The antigen is not known. Positive CCR7 selection of CD45RO-negative cells yielded the naive CD8 cells, and terminally differentiated effector memory CD45RA+ cells were excluded. This sample was taken from a study of shared clonotypes between healthy human individuals. Study conclusions and caveats: Clonotype sharing across several donors was observed for 4.5% to 6.5% of naive CD4 clonotypes.

Here immunoSEQ multiplex PCR was the method, and the copy in TCRdb shows in-frame clones only, minus some. Here the sample spans around 2,000,000 clones, just over 90% being singletons. The source is a man aged 18 to 29 in good health. Some clones in this sample may be carry-over from other donors' samples. Sequenced input: naive CD8+ T cells from PBMCs.

In DNA, the CDR3 is TGTGCCAGCCGTACGCCGGGACTCCCCCGCTCTGGGGCCAACGTCCTGACTTTC. Its translation: CASRTPGLPRSGANVLTF. The chain has TRBV19 and TRBJ2-6, with D tentatively TRBD2 (6 bases). Germline V gene lookup returns CDR1 LNHDA and CDR2 SQIVND (reference sequence). This CDR3 has 18 amino acids. The V and J ends lost 9 bases and 0 bases respectively, with 21 bases between them. The full variable domain, completed using reference TRBV19 and TRBJ2-6, is DGGITQSPKYLFRKEGQNVTLSCEQNLNHDAMYWYRQDPGQGLRLIYYSQIVNDFQKGDIAEGYSVSREKKESFPLTVTSAQKNPTAFYLCASRTPGLPRSGANVLTFGAGSRLTVL.